This TCR beta chain was found in a study of T cells after yellow fever vaccination (dated by TCRdb to the late 2010s). General notes on the study: The SMART-Seq v4 Ultra Low Input RNA kit was used to prepare libraries from fractions with low cell numbers. To follow T-cell clones before and after primary and booster YFV17D yellow fever vaccination, bulk TCR alpha and beta repertoires were sequenced over time. Two healthy male donors, one aged 18 to 29 and one aged 30 to 40 years, made up the cohort. Blood samples were taken at several timepoints before and after primary and secondary immunization, and bulk PBMC replicates and cell subsets were isolated.

The treatment or condition label here, explained by the study, means: live attenuated yellow fever vaccine strain. Two biological replicates of bulk PBMCs were collected at each blood-draw timepoint. A standard Ficoll-Paque protocol was used to isolate PBMCs from peripheral blood. RNA was extracted with TriZol from bulk PBMCs, CD4 and CD8 fractions, and dextramer-positive and dextramer-negative fractions. The study at large found these results: A small fraction of clonotypes appeared in both the CD4 and CD8 compartments, likely as a result of convergent recombination. Because only two donors were included in the study, the extent to which the findings can be generalized is limited. Most clones expanded after primary vaccination (approximately 96% of CD4 and about 85% of CD8) were re-detected after the booster, suggesting that broad memory maintenance occurred. The secondary T-cell response was weaker than the primary response but faster, peaking on day 5 instead of day 15. FACS-sorted repertoires could contain abundant contaminating clonotypes from the bulk population, so computational filtering was required.

A word on this clonotype: Its antigen is currently not known. One base away there is no much larger clone; base qualities are not given.

At the junction V is shortened by 5 bases and J by 3 bases, with 11 bases in between. Counted from cysteine to phenylalanine, this CDR3 has 13 amino acids. Left in the record is the CDR3 DNA by itself, 39 bases read in frame from the first base. The germline V gene provides CDR1 SQVTM and CDR2 ANQGSEA. Sequencer: Illumina NovaSeq 6000. Synthesis of TCR cDNA relied on 5'RACE template switching, a step that introduced a universal primer site along with unique molecular identifiers. Priming of cDNA synthesis was performed from both the TCR alpha and TCR beta constant segments. Two PCR steps were used to amplify libraries, with sample barcodes and sequencing adapters being added in the second step. Sequencing of libraries was performed on Illumina HiSeq 2500 (2x100 bp) or NovaSeq (2x150 bp). For the original study's pipeline: MIGEC was used to demultiplex reads and collapse the reads into UMI consensus sequences, and MiXCR was used for V(D)J alignment. Vaccine-responding clonotypes were identified with edgeR using replicate PBMC samples, with FDR below 0.01 and a log2 fold change above 5 up to day 15 being required. Each bulk clonotype received a CD4 or CD8 identity based on whether the sequenced CD4 or CD8 repertoire contained that clonotype at higher abundance. TCRdb took the public reads, trimmed them with fastp at Q25, ran MiXCR for clone calling and kept in-frame beta chains. Each record represents a unique CDR3 protein, reported with the most common genes and DNA among its rows. What appears here as the V and J calls and clone size reflects TCRdb's work, not the paper's. This sample is represented by hundreds of thousands of distinct CDR3 sequences; 3.6% of them were singletons. The ten top clones hold 23% of the sample.

The source was PBMCs, collected on the day of the yellow fever booster vaccination. The TCR comes from a man between 18 and 35 years old who received the YFV17D yellow fever vaccine. This chain joins TRBV29-1 to TRBJ1-5, with a tentative D gene TRBD1 over 6 matching bases. The CDR3: CSVRGQLNQPQHF. The DNA is TGCAGCGTTCGCGGACAGCTCAATCAGCCCCAGCATTTT.